These 12 T cell receptor beta chains were sequenced from one sample in a study of blood T cell repertoires in COVID-19. Generated by immunoSEQ multiplex PCR, the TCRdb table keeps only in-frame clones and is missing some. The sample has about 100,000 clones; about nine tenths are singletons. Sequencing used peripheral blood. The source is a man aged 45-60 years with acute or convalescent COVID-19.

This clone has just one count. The chain uses TRBV24-1 and TRBJ1-2; the D gene is possibly TRBD1 (5 bases). Trimming shortened V by 5 bases and J by 2 bases, and 11 bases separated the two germline ends. This CDR3 comprises 14 residues. Germline CDR1 KGHDR, CDR2 SFDVKD. This chain's CDR3 is CATSGRQTNYGYTF. The CDR3 nucleotides are TGTGCCACCAGTGGCCGACAGACAAACTATGGCTACACCTTC.

J is TRBJ1-6 and V is TRBV6-1; D gene uncertain. The CDR3 sequence is 11 residues long. CDR1 and CDR2 from the germline V gene are MNHNS and SASEGT. Deletions cut 3 bases from V and 10 bases from J, with 4 bases between. The CDR3 nucleotides read TGTGCCAGCAGTGACGTGTCACCCCTCCACTTT. This encodes CASSDVSPLHF.

The chain combines TRBV5-4 with TRBJ2-7, with TRBD2 as a possible D gene (6 bases). This CDR3 is 14 amino acids long. Between the trimmed V and J ends, which lost 2 bases and 5 bases, there was a span of 14 bases. Germline V lookup: CDR1 SGHNT, CDR2 YYREEE (reference sequence). CDR3 nucleotides: TGTGCCAGCAGCTTTGAGGGAGGTATGGACGAGCAGTACTTC. It codes for CASSFEGGMDEQYF.

The CDR3 region is CASSLDTSGRQFF. The CDR3 coding sequence is TGTGCCAGCAGCTTAGACACTAGCGGGAGGCAGTTCTTC. The chain joins TRBV7-9 to TRBJ2-1; TRBD2 agrees at 11 bases. J gave up 12 bases and V 1 base, and 2 bases lay outside the gene matches. The germline gives CDR1 SEHNR, CDR2 FQNEAQ (reference sequence). The CDR3 has 13 residues.

The chain combines TRBV11-2 with TRBJ1-1; D is unclear. There are 13 residues in the CDR3. Trimming took 0 bases from V and 4 from J, leaving 6 bases between them. Per the germline V gene, CDR1 is SGHAT and CDR2 is FQNNGV. As DNA, the CDR3 is TGTGCCAGCAGCTTAGATTCAGGCACTGAAGCTTTCTTT. Translating gives CASSLDSGTEAFF.

The chain combines TRBV7-9 with TRBJ2-2; 11 bases agree with TRBD2. This CDR3 spans 16 amino acids. CDR1 SEHNR and CDR2 FQNEAQ come from the germline V gene (reference sequence). After removal of 5 bases from V and 4 bases from J, the junction contained 6 bases not matched to a gene. CDR3 protein: CASSPGTSGSTGELFF. DNA for the CDR3: TGTGCCAGCAGCCCGGGGACTAGCGGTTCCACCGGGGAGCTGTTTTTT.

The chain is built from TRBV6-6 and TRBJ2-1; 8 bases match TRBD1. The CDR3 runs 15 residues. Germline CDR1 is MNHNY and CDR2 is SVGAGI (reference sequence). J lost 5 bases, V lost 6 bases, and 9 bases had no gene match. The CDR3 bases are TGTGCCAGCAGATCTGGGGACAGGCAACACAATGAGCAGTTCTTC. Translated, it gives CASRSGDRQHNEQFF.

This clone has more than one count but fewer than ten. The rearrangement joins TRBV2 to TRBJ1-1; D is perhaps TRBD1 (5 bases). V dropped 6 bases and J dropped 3 bases, with 17 bases sitting between them. This CDR3 comprises 15 residues. Germline CDR1 SNHLY, CDR2 FYNNEI. The CDR3 here is CASRGTGGGDTEAFF. As DNA, the CDR3 is TGTGCCAGCAGGGGTACGGGGGGTGGTGACACTGAAGCTTTCTTT. Filled out from reference TRBV2 and TRBJ1-1, the complete variable domain reads EPEVTQTPSHQVTQMGQEVILRCVPISNHLYFYWYRQILGQKVEFLVSFYNNEISEKSEIFDDQFSVERPDGSNFTLKIRSTKLEDSAMYFCASRGTGGGDTEAFFGQGTRLTVV.

J is TRBJ1-5 and V is TRBV27, with D possibly being TRBD1 (6 bases). This CDR3 region has 14 residues. V lost 5 bases and J lost 1, with 9 bases in between. Germline V CDR1 and CDR2: MNHEY, SMNVEV (reference sequence). The CDR3 loop is CASSEQGSNQPQHF. The CDR3 DNA sequence: TGTGCCAGCAGTGAGCAGGGGAGCAATCAGCCCCAGCATTTT.

The chain uses TRBV11-3 and TRBJ2-1, with unresolved D. Trimming removed 2 bases from V and 5 bases from J, with 7 bases in between. Germline CDR1 is SGHNT and CDR2 is YENEEA. The CDR3 is 13 residues long. CDR3 sequence: CASSLTTHNEQFF. For the CDR3, the DNA is TGTGCCAGCAGCTTAACTACCCACAATGAGCAGTTCTTC.

This rearrangement joins TRBV19 to TRBJ1-1, with D possibly TRBD1 on 5 matching bases. Per the germline V gene, CDR1 is LNHDA and CDR2 is SQIVND (reference sequence). V was trimmed by 5 bases and J by 4 bases, leaving 17 bases between them. The CDR3 extends over 15 amino acids. CDR3 in amino acids: CASSLGGTMGTEAFF. The CDR3 nucleotides are TGTGCCAGTAGTCTGGGGGGTACGATGGGCACTGAAGCTTTCTTT.

V and J are TRBV14 and TRBJ2-7; D is possibly TRBD2 (5 bases). The CDR3 has 13 amino acids. Germline values: CDR1 SGHDN, CDR2 FVKESK. Trimming removed 6 bases from V and 1 base from J, with 10 bases in between. In DNA, the CDR3 is TGTGCCAGCAGACTAGTGGGTTCCTACGAGCAGTACTTC. This sequence encodes CASRLVGSYEQYF.